This T cell receptor beta chain comes out of a study of PD-1 blockade in classical Hodgkin lymphoma. The germline gives CDR1 LNHDA, CDR2 SQIVND (reference sequence). V was clipped by 9 bases and J by 2 bases, with 13 bases between them. CDR3 length: 13 residues. Study-level findings and limits: Newly diagnosed patients were reported to start with lower TCR diversity than healthy donors.

This clone has only one observation. No antigen is known for it. Produced via immunoSEQ multiplex PCR; TCRdb's table is partial and in-frame only. The sample shows 15,000 to 25,000 clones, approximately 83% of them seen only once. The time point denotes: newly diagnosed, previously untreated cHL patient sample. It was by magnetic negative selection that CD4+ T cells were purified from thawed PBMCs. The receptor's source is a human donor with classical Hodgkin lymphoma. The chain combines TRBV19 with TRBJ1-2; D call uncertain. The sequenced sample was CD4+ T cells from blood. The CDR3 here is CASERTGNYGYTF. The CDR3, as DNA: TGTGCCAGCGAGCGGACGGGGAACTATGGCTACACCTTC.